The clone carrying this T cell receptor (beta chain) has only one observation. As yet, its antigen is unknown. Clones were read by immunoSEQ multiplex PCR, and TCRdb kept only the in-frame ones, dropping some. The table includes about 100,000 clones, about 87% detected once. The sample originates from a study of T cell responses to AZD1222 COVID-19 vaccine. Whole-study results and caveats: Without day 14 samples, only post-peak T cell repertoires were studied. Females made up more of the donors, who were largely white British, and clonal diversity may have come out too low.

Germline V gene lookup returns CDR1 LGHNA and CDR2 YSLEER. This CDR3 region has 16 residues. The V gene end was trimmed by 2 bases and the J gene end by 3 bases; junction bases not matched to a gene: 5. The chain joins TRBV4-3 to TRBJ2-3; 10 nucleotides match TRBD2. Sequenced material: peripheral blood, taken on day 0 of MenACWY control vaccination. The sequence was obtained from an adult in good health. In DNA form, the CDR3 reads TGCGCCAGCAGCCAACTTACTAGCGGGGCTACAGATACGCAGTATTTT. Translated: CASSQLTSGATDTQYF.